This T cell receptor (beta chain) was sequenced during a study of cytomegalovirus exposure and HLA in healthy donors. Study-wide results and limits: Later examination showed HLA-associated TCR beta chains had greater clonal expansion than equally common others. A later analysis linked a missense DCLRE1C variant to TCR beta V- and J-gene trimming.

Unmatched junction bases numbered 7, after V lost 6 bases and J lost 2 bases. The CDR3 is 13 amino acids. CDR1 and CDR2 (germline): SQVTM, ANQGSEA. The PCR employed 60 Vbeta primers together with 13 Jbeta primers. TCRdb keeps only in-frame clones here, not all; method: immunoSEQ multiplex PCR. The data show around 110,000 clones, under 90% seen once. Comments on this clone: What it binds is not known.

The V and J genes are TRBV29-1 and TRBJ2-7, with 7 bases aligning to TRBD1. The clonotype comes from a woman aged 25-40 years in good health and CMV-seronegative. Specimen: PBMCs. The CDR3 nucleotides read TGCAGCGTATCTCTTGGGACAGCCTACGAGCAGTACTTC. It specifies CSVSLGTAYEQYF.